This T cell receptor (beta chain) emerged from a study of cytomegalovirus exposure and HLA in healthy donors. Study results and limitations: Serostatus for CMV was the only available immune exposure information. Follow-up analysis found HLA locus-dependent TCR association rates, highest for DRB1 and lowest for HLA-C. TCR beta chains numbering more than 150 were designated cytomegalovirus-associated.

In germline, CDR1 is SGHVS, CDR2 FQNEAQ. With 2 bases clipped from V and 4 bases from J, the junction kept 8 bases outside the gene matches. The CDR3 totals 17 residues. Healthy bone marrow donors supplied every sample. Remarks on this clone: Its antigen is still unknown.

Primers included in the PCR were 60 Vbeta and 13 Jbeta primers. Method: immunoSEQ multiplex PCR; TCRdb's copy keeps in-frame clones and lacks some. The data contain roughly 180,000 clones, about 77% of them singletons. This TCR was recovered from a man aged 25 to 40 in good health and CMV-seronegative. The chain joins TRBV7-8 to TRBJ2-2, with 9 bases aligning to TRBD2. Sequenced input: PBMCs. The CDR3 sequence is CASSLWRGGQVTGELFF. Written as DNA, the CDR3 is TGTGCCAGCAGCTTATGGCGGGGGGGCCAGGTCACCGGGGAGCTGTTTTTT.